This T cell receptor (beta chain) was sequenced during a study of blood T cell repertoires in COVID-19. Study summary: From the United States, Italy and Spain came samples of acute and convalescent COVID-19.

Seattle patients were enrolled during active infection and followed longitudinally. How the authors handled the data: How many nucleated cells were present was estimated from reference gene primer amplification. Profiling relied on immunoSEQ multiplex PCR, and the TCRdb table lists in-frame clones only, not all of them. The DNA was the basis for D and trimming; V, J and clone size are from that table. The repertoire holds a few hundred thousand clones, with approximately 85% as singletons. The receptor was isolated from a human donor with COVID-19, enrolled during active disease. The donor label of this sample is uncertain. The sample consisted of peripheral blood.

The CDR3 protein is CASSGVGGNTEAFF. In nucleotides, the CDR3 is TGTGCCAGCAGCGGAGTCGGAGGGAACACTGAAGCTTTCTTT. The V call is TRBV9, the J call TRBJ1-1; no firm D call. The CDR3 extends over 14 amino acids. Germline CDR1 SGDLS, CDR2 YYNGEE. Between the trimmed V and J ends, which lost 3 bases and 1 base, there was a span of 10 bases.